The source of this T cell receptor (beta chain) is a study of blood T cell repertoires in COVID-19. Study context: COVID-19 samples, acute and convalescent, were from the United States, Italy and Spain. Nucleic acid was either cDNA or gDNA, and it came from T cells, B-cell-depleted T cells, or PBMCs.

Per the study methods: Estimates of nucleated cell counts were drawn from the amplification of reference gene primers. The assay was immunoSEQ multiplex PCR, and TCRdb's table has in-frame clones only and misses some. The V and J calls and the clone size are those of that table, but D and trimming were determined from the DNA. The sample holds 250,000 to 300,000 clones, approximately 88% seen once. Germline-derived CDR1 and CDR2 are LGHNA and YSLEER. The junction had 10 bases not matched to a gene; V was cut back by 0 bases and J by 4 bases. There are 18 residues in the CDR3. The sample consisted of peripheral blood. The source is a woman in her twenties or thirties who had recovered from COVID-19. The rearrangement uses TRBV4-3 and TRBJ2-1, with 9 bases identical to TRBD2. In DNA form, the CDR3 reads TGCGCCAGCAGCCAAGACCCGGGAGCTAGCGGGGCTTACAATGAGCAGTTCTTC. Its protein is CASSQDPGASGAYNEQFF.